The 7 T cell receptor beta chains given below trace back to one sample, sequenced in a study of T cells in Graves' hyperthyroidism and ophthalmopathy. Researchers took RNA transcripts and amplified the TCR beta CDR3 regions from them. The HTBI set primed first-round TCR CDR3 RT-PCR. TCRdb reprocessed the multiplex PCR reads via MiXCR and lists one record per CDR3 protein. The sample records 550,000 to 700,000 distinct CDR3 sequences, more than 45% being singletons. The sample consisted of peripheral blood or thyroid tissue (not recorded which). Source of these receptors: an adult woman with Graves' disease, either hyperthyroidism or ophthalmopathy (not recorded which).

The V call is TRBV29-1, the J call TRBJ1-5; 7 positions match TRBD1. Germline CDR1 SQVTM, CDR2 ANQGSEA. After removal of 6 bases from V and 14 bases from J, the junction contained 10 bases not matched to a gene. The CDR3 loop spans 11 amino acids. DNA for the CDR3: TGCAGCGTCCGACAGGGCTCGTACGAGCATTTT. This encodes CSVRQGSYEHF.

The chain combines TRBV11-1 with TRBJ2-7; 12 positions match TRBD2. This CDR3 contains 16 residues. After removal of 11 bases from V and 5 bases from J, the junction contained 16 bases not matched to a gene. Germline V gives CDR1 SGHAT, CDR2 FQDESV (reference sequence). For the CDR3, the DNA is TGTGCCTGGACCCCGGGCCCTAGCGGGAGGGCCCACGAGCAGTACTTC. As protein: CAWTPGPSGRAHEQYF.

The gene calls are TRBV6-5 and TRBJ2-7; the D gene is possibly TRBD1 (6 bases). V was trimmed by 5 bases and J by 3 bases, leaving 11 bases between them. Germline assignment: CDR1 MNHEY and CDR2 SVGAGI. The CDR3 is made up of 13 amino acids. This chain's CDR3 is CASSHQDSYEQYF. The CDR3 nucleotides read TGTGCCAGCAGTCATCAGGACAGCTACGAGCAGTACTTC.

Notes on this clonotype: With a much larger clone just one base away, this may be a read error. The J gene is TRBJ2-7, the V gene TRBV12-3 or TRBV12-4; D call uncertain. This CDR3 is 13 amino acids long. CDR3 sequence reads: CASSLPGPYEQCF. The CDR3 DNA sequence: TGTGCCAGCAGTTTACCCGGACCCTACGAGCAGTGCTTC.

In its sample, this clonotype was seen many times. This CDR3 is CASTLGQAAATF. The CDR3 coding sequence is TGTGCCAGCACCTTAGGACAGGCCGCTGCCACCTTC. This chain joins TRBV5-6 and TRBJ1-2, with 7 bases fitting TRBD1. Germline-derived CDR1 and CDR2 are SGHDT and YYEEEE. The CDR3 is made up of 12 amino acids. After removal of 6 bases from V and 13 bases from J, the junction contained 12 bases not matched to a gene.

This clonotype has a count of ten or more. The CDR3, as DNA: TGTGCCAGCAGCTGGGAGGGTTTAGCTAATGAAAAACTGTTTTTT. Translated: CASSWEGLANEKLFF. The rearrangement joins TRBV5-5 to TRBJ1-4, with no clear D. Germline V gene data show CDR1 as SGHKS and CDR2 as YYEKEE (reference sequence). V was pared by 3 bases and J by 3 bases, with 12 bases between. The CDR3 spans 15 residues.

The chain combines TRBV7-9 with TRBJ2-7; D call uncertain. The V and J ends lost 5 bases and 0 bases respectively, with 14 bases between them. CDR3 length: 15 residues. In germline, CDR1 is SEHNR, CDR2 FQNEAQ (reference sequence). CDR3 amino acids: CASSGSRAFSYEQYF. CDR3 DNA: TGTGCCAGCAGCGGATCCCGGGCCTTCTCCTACGAGCAGTACTTC. Using reference TRBV7-9 and TRBJ2-7 for the parts outside the CDR3, the full variable domain is DTGVSQNPRHKITKRGQNVTFRCDPISEHNRLYWYRQTLGQGPEFLTYFQNEAQLEKSRLLSDRFSAERPKGSFSTLEIQRTEQGDSAMYLCASSGSRAFSYEQYFGPGTRLTVT.